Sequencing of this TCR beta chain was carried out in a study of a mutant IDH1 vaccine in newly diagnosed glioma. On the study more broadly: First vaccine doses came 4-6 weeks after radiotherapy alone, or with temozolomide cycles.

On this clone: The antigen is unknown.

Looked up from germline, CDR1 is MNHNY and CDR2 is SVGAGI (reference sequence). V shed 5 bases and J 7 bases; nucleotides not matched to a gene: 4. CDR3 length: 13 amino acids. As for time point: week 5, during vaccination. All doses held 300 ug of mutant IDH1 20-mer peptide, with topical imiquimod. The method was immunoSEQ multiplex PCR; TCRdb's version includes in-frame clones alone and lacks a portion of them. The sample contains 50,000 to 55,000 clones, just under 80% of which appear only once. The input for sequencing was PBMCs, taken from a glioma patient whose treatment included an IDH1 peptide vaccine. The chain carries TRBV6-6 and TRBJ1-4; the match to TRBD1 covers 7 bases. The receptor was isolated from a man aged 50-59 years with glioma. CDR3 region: CASSRGGSEKLFF. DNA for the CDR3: TGTGCCAGCAGTCGAGGGGGCTCTGAAAAACTGTTTTTT.